These 25 T cell receptor beta chains originate from one sample sequenced in a study of blood T cell repertoires in COVID-19. Here immunoSEQ multiplex PCR was the method, and the copy in TCRdb shows in-frame clones only, minus some. Of 200,000 to 250,000 clones listed, about 90% are singletons. The specimen sequenced was peripheral blood. Every receptor here comes from a man aged 25 to 45 with acute or convalescent COVID-19.

The rearrangement uses TRBV19 and TRBJ2-2, with a weak D call TRBD1 (6 bases). Trimming left V 10 bases short and J 5 bases short, with 11 bases between. Germline loops: CDR1 LNHDA, CDR2 SQIVND (reference sequence). The CDR3 runs 12 residues. The CDR3 is CATQGRTGELFF. The CDR3 DNA follows: TGTGCCACACAGGGTCGGACCGGGGAGCTGTTTTTT.

V gene TRBV11-2 combines with J gene TRBJ1-3, with a possible D match to TRBD1 (6 bases). V shed 1 base and J shed 2 bases, with 15 bases lying between them. The CDR3 runs to 17 residues. Germline lookup yields CDR1 SGHAT and CDR2 FQNNGV. The DNA of the CDR3 is TGTGCCAGCAGCTTAGGGCAGACAGGCACTCCTGGAAACACCATATATTTT. It translates to CASSLGQTGTPGNTIYF.

This chain uses TRBV24-1 with TRBJ1-6; 11 bases align to TRBD1. The J segment lost 7 bases and the V segment lost 7 bases, leaving 8 bases of the junction unmatched. The CDR3 loop spans 16 amino acids. The germline V gene encodes CDR1 KGHDR and CDR2 SFDVKD. Here the CDR3 DNA reads TGTGCCACCAGACCGTGGGGACAGGGGGGCAATTCACCCCTCCACTTT. Its protein product is CATRPWGQGGNSPLHF.

This rearrangement joins TRBV4-1 to TRBJ1-1, with a tentative D call TRBD1 (6 bases). CDR1 and CDR2 from the germline V gene are MGHRA and YSYEKL. V lost 4 bases, J lost 0 bases, and 9 bases lay in between. This CDR3 region has 14 residues. Here the CDR3 reads CASSPRGLNTEAFF. The CDR3 DNA sequence: TGCGCCAGCAGCCCCAGGGGCTTGAACACTGAAGCTTTCTTT.

The rearrangement uses TRBV5-1 and TRBJ2-2; 9 nucleotides match TRBD1. The CDR3 totals 14 residues. Trimming at V came to 3 bases and at J to 6 bases, leaving 3 bases not matched to a gene. Germline V gene data show CDR1 as SGHRS and CDR2 as YFSETQ. The CDR3 loop is CASSSTGGAGELFF. The CDR3 nucleotides are TGCGCCAGCAGCTCAACAGGGGGCGCCGGGGAGCTGTTTTTT.

The chain is built from TRBV6-6 and TRBJ1-3; D gene uncertain. Trimming removed 7 bases at V and 4 bases at J, with 17 bases between. This CDR3 spans 15 amino acids. Germline V lookup: CDR1 MNHNY, CDR2 SVGAGI (reference sequence). The CDR3 DNA reads TGTGCCAGCACCCCGGACGGAGGCAACGGAAACACCATATATTTT. Its translation: CASTPDGGNGNTIYF.

This chain uses TRBV9 with TRBJ2-6; possible D gene TRBD1, 5 bases. CDR3 size: 13 residues. Germline-derived CDR1 and CDR2 are SGDLS and YYNGEE. V shed 2 bases and J shed 9 bases, with 9 bases lying between them. CDR3 sequence reads: CASSVKTGNVLTF. CDR3 in DNA: TGTGCCAGCAGCGTTAAAACAGGCAACGTCCTGACTTTC. Full variable domain (missing parts from reference TRBV9 and TRBJ2-6): DSGVTQTPKHLITATGQRVTLRCSPRSGDLSVYWYQQSLDQGLQFLIQYYNGEERAKGNILERFSAQQFPDLHSELNLSSLELGDSALYFCASSVKTGNVLTFGAGSRLTVL.

V and J are TRBV6-5 and TRBJ1-2, with 7 nucleotides matching TRBD1. Trimming cost V 7 bases and J 5 bases; bases outside gene matches: 10. Germline lookup yields CDR1 MNHEY and CDR2 SVGAGI. The CDR3 runs 14 residues. The CDR3 DNA is TGTGCCAGCATGGGTTCGACAGGGCTTTATGGCTACACCTTC. As protein: CASMGSTGLYGYTF.

V usage is TRBV3-1 (or the pseudogene TRBV3-2) and J usage is TRBJ1-1; D unresolved. This CDR3 spans 12 amino acids. From germline, CDR1 is LGHDT and CDR2 YNNKEL (reference sequence). The V end was cut by 4 bases, the J end by 3 bases, with 6 bases between. CDR3 bases: TGTGCCAGCAGCCGAGGAGACACTGAAGCTTTCTTT. Its protein product is CASSRGDTEAFF.

The chain uses TRBV28 and TRBJ2-3, with 9 nucleotides matching TRBD2. The germline V gene encodes CDR1 MDHEN and CDR2 SYDVKM. V was pared by 4 bases and J by 2 bases, with 7 bases of the junction left unmatched. This CDR3 contains 16 residues. The CDR3 bases are TGTGCCAGCAGTTCCCTCCAGCGGGGGGTCACAGATACGCAGTATTTT. Protein sequence: CASSSLQRGVTDTQYF. The variable domain in full, completed from reference TRBV28 and TRBJ2-3, reads DVKVTQSSRYLVKRTGEKVFLECVQDMDHENMFWYRQDPGLGLRLIYFSYDVKMKEKGDIPEGYSVSREKKERFSLILESASTNQTSMYLCASSSLQRGVTDTQYFGPGTRLTVL.

The rearrangement joins TRBV6-6 to TRBJ2-2; possibly TRBD1 for D (6 bases). V lost 5 bases to trimming and J lost 5 bases, with 9 bases between them. CDR3 length: 13 amino acids. Germline-derived CDR1 and CDR2 are MNHNY and SVGAGI (reference sequence). In DNA form, the CDR3 reads TGTGCCAGCAGTCAGGACAGTACCGGGGAGCTGTTTTTT. It specifies CASSQDSTGELFF.

The V and J genes are TRBV5-5 and TRBJ1-1; the D gene is possibly TRBD1 (6 bases). V gave up 4 bases and J gave up 4 bases, with 11 bases separating them. This CDR3 has 13 amino acids. CDR1 is SGHKS, CDR2 YYEKEE, per germline (reference sequence). The chain's CDR3 is CASSQGRGTEAFF. DNA of the CDR3: TGTGCCAGCAGCCAGGGGAGGGGCACTGAAGCTTTCTTT.

This sequence joins TRBV15 and TRBJ1-6; D is undetermined. V lost 0 bases and J 9 bases, leaving 9 bases between the germline ends. CDR1 is LNHNV and CDR2 is YYDKDF in the germline V gene (reference sequence). The CDR3 totals 14 residues. The CDR3 DNA sequence: TGTGCCACCAGCAGAGATTCGGAGGTTTCACCCCTCCACTTT. It is translated as CATSRDSEVSPLHF.

V is TRBV5-1 and J is TRBJ1-4; 9 nucleotides match TRBD1. Germline V CDR1 and CDR2: SGHRS, YFSETQ. This CDR3 contains 16 residues. J lost 3 bases, V lost 3 bases, and 6 bases had no gene match. CDR3 nucleotides: TGCGCCAGCAGCTCGGGACAGGGAGTCTCTAATGAAAAACTGTTTTTT. Translating gives CASSSGQGVSNEKLFF.

The rearrangement uses TRBV3-1 (or the pseudogene TRBV3-2) and TRBJ1-2; the D gene is possibly TRBD1 (6 bases). The V gene lost 4 bases and the J gene lost 12 bases, with 9 bases spanning the gap. The CDR3 covers 10 residues. In germline, CDR1 is LGHDT, CDR2 YNNKEL (reference sequence). CDR3 loop: CASSLRDNTF. In DNA form, the CDR3 reads TGTGCCAGCAGCCTCCGGGACAACACCTTC.

The V call is TRBV28, the J call TRBJ1-2; D remains ambiguous. The length of the CDR3 is 16 residues. Germline-derived CDR1 and CDR2 are MDHEN and SYDVKM. V lost 3 bases, J lost 8 bases, and 22 bases lay in between. This CDR3 is CASSFFKLGRTKGYTF. The CDR3 DNA is TGTGCCAGCAGTTTTTTTAAATTGGGCAGAACCAAAGGCTACACCTTC.

The chain carries TRBV28 and TRBJ1-5, with 7 bases aligning to TRBD1. Germline V gene lookup returns CDR1 MDHEN and CDR2 SYDVKM. Losses at the gene ends were 5 bases for V and 0 bases for J; bases not matched to a gene: 7. This CDR3 comprises 16 residues. CDR3 coding DNA: TGTGCCAGCAGTAGGACAGGTGGAACTAGCAATCAGCCCCAGCATTTT. This sequence encodes CASSRTGGTSNQPQHF.

V gene TRBV28 combines with J gene TRBJ2-3; tentative D call: TRBD1 (6 bases). CDR1 is MDHEN, CDR2 SYDVKM, per germline. This CDR3 contains 13 residues. V lost 5 bases and J 5 bases, leaving 11 bases between the germline ends. CDR3 amino acids: CASSPGGGDTQYF. The CDR3 region has the DNA TGTGCCAGCAGTCCTGGGGGCGGAGATACGCAGTATTTT.

CDR3 nucleotide sequence: TGTGCTAGTGGACCGGGACAGGGGGCTTGGGATACGCAGTATTTT. Translation: CASGPGQGAWDTQYF. The chain combines TRBV12-5 with TRBJ2-3; 12 bases map to TRBD1. Germline values: CDR1 LGHNT, CDR2 FRNRAP. The V gene end was trimmed by 6 bases and the J gene end by 6 bases; junction bases not matched to a gene: 7. The CDR3 contains 15 residues.

The chain couples TRBV30 to TRBJ1-4; TRBD1 aligns across 7 bases. The length of the CDR3 is 15 residues. Germline trimming cut 2 bases from V and 2 bases from J; bases unmatched to any gene: 5. CDR1 is GTSNPN, CDR2 SVGIG, per germline (reference sequence). The CDR3 DNA is TGTGCCTGGAGTCCAGGACAGGCCACTAATGAAAAACTGTTTTTT. Amino acids: CAWSPGQATNEKLFF. Full variable domain (rest looked up from reference TRBV30 and TRBJ1-4): SQTIHQWPATLVQPVGSPLSLECTVEGTSNPNLYWYRQAAGRGLQLLFYSVGIGQISSEVPQNLSASRPQDRQFILSSKKLLLSDSGFYLCAWSPGQATNEKLFFGSGTQLSVL.

V and J are TRBV28 and TRBJ2-5; D is ambiguous. V lost 3 bases, J lost 9 bases, and 14 bases lay in between. CDR1 and CDR2 (germline): MDHEN, SYDVKM. CDR3 size: 13 residues. DNA for the CDR3: TGTGCCAGCAGTTTCTCGGTCCAGAGGTCCCAGTACTTC. Translating gives CASSFSVQRSQYF.

This rearrangement joins TRBV11-3 to TRBJ2-1; possible D gene TRBD1, 5 bases. V was shortened by 4 bases and J by 4 bases, with 8 bases between the two germline ends. There are 13 residues in the CDR3. In germline, CDR1 is SGHNT, CDR2 YENEEA. CDR3 residues: CASSWTPYNEQFF. CDR3 DNA: TGTGCCAGCAGCTGGACACCTTACAATGAGCAGTTCTTC. The full variable domain, with the rest looked up from reference TRBV11-3 and TRBJ2-1, is EAGVVQSPRYKIIEKKQPVAFWCNPISGHNTLYWYLQNLGQGPELLIRYENEEAVDDSQLPKDRFSAERLKGVDSTLKIQPAELGDSAVYLCASSWTPYNEQFFGPGTRLTVL.

This clone was counted once. V usage is TRBV5-1 and J usage is TRBJ2-3; maybe TRBD1 (5 bases). Germline loops: CDR1 SGHRS, CDR2 YFSETQ. This CDR3 has 15 amino acids. V was clipped by 1 base and J by 0 bases, with 9 bases between them. The CDR3 spells CASSLQGTSTDTQYF. CDR3 DNA: TGCGCCAGCAGCTTGCAGGGAACTAGCACAGATACGCAGTATTTT.

J is TRBJ2-1 and V is TRBV27; 10 bases are a match to TRBD2. The germline V gene has CDR1 MNHEY and CDR2 SMNVEV (reference sequence). The CDR3 contains 16 residues. V dropped 6 bases and J dropped 5; count of bases not matched to a gene: 10. The CDR3 sequence: CASSQGLAALNNEQFF. As DNA, the CDR3 is TGTGCCAGCAGCCAAGGACTAGCGGCTTTAAACAATGAGCAGTTCTTC.

The rearrangement uses TRBV5-8 and TRBJ2-5; 14 bases agree with TRBD2. There are 16 residues in the CDR3. Germline V gene data show CDR1 as SGHTS and CDR2 as YDEGEE. With 6 bases clipped from V and 5 bases from J, the junction kept 9 bases outside the gene matches. The CDR3 nucleotides read TGTGCCAGCATCTGGGGACTAGCGGGAGAGAAGGAGACCCAGTACTTC. Protein sequence: CASIWGLAGEKETQYF. Variable domain in full (rest from reference TRBV5-8 and TRBJ2-5): EAGVTQSPTHLIKTRGQQATLRCSPISGHTSVYWYQQALGLGLQFLLWYDEGEERNRGNFPPRFSGRQFPNYSSELNVNALELEDSALYLCASIWGLAGEKETQYFGPGTRLLVL.